The 28 T cell receptor beta chains reported below all come from one sample, sequenced in a study of T cell repertoires in cytomegalovirus infection (dated 2019 in TCRdb). Taken with the paper, the label for treatment or condition translates to: in vitro stimulation with specific CMV peptide epitopes to enrich CMV-specific T cells. These receptors have no identified antigens. The run used an Illumina HiSeq 1500. TCRdb trimmed public reads at Q25 via fastp, called clones via MiXCR and kept in-frame beta chains. Entries are consolidated by CDR3 protein sequence, retaining the most common genes and DNA. The sample yields 200,000 to 250,000 distinct CDR3 sequences; around two fifths were counted once. More than 50% of the sample comes from the top ten. Material: CD8+ T cells from cultured PBMCs, obtained from culture after CMV antigen stimulation. These TCRs come from a human donor in good health (CMV status not recorded). Some clones in this sample may be carry-over from other donors' samples.

This clonotype was recorded a few times. The V call is TRBV12-5, the J call TRBJ2-1; 9 nucleotides align to TRBD2. The germline gives CDR1 LGHNT, CDR2 FRNRAP. V lost 7 bases and J lost 6; bases outside the gene matches: 13. The CDR3 spans 16 residues. CDR3 bases: TGTGCTAGTGACAATCCCCCAGCGGGGGGATTCAATGAGCAGTTCTTC. This sequence encodes CASDNPPAGGFNEQFF.

The rearrangement joins TRBV4-1 to TRBJ2-7, with TRBD2 as a possible D gene (6 bases). This CDR3 is built from 15 residues. Trimming took off 3 bases at V and 4 bases at J, with 16 bases between the two ends. From germline, CDR1 is MGHRA and CDR2 YSYEKL. The CDR3 protein is CASSQVGTEGYEQYF. The CDR3 DNA reads TGCGCCAGCAGCCAGGTCGGGACGGAGGGTTACGAGCAGTACTTC.

V usage is TRBV27 and J usage is TRBJ2-1, with D uncertain. Germline lookup yields CDR1 MNHEY and CDR2 SMNVEV (reference sequence). Trimming stripped 4 bases from V and 7 bases from J, with 8 bases between. The CDR3 covers 12 residues. This CDR3 reads CASSSWDNEQFF. CDR3 DNA sequence: TGTGCCAGCAGTTCCTGGGATAATGAGCAGTTCTTC.

This clonotype has more than one count but fewer than ten. The chain uses TRBV12-3 or TRBV12-4 and TRBJ2-7; 10 bases are a match to TRBD1. V was clipped by 8 bases and J by 4 bases; unmatched bases: 11. The CDR3 runs to 15 residues. Written as DNA, the CDR3 is TGTGCCAGCTGCCAACCGGGACAGGGGAGGTACGAGCAGTACTTC. Amino acid sequence: CASCQPGQGRYEQYF.

This clonotype has ten or more counts. The chain uses TRBV28 and TRBJ1-6; 8 positions match TRBD1. Germline CDR1 is MDHEN and CDR2 is SYDVKM. The length of the CDR3 is 17 residues. With V trimmed by 3 bases and J by 2 bases, 6 bases remained unmatched. CDR3 protein: CASSFRQGRPYNSPLHF. The CDR3 bases are TGTGCCAGCAGTTTCCGACAGGGGAGACCCTATAATTCACCCCTCCACTTT.

This clonotype has more than one count but fewer than ten. The chain links TRBV19 to TRBJ1-1, with TRBD1 identical over 9 bases. There are 16 residues in the CDR3. CDR1 LNHDA and CDR2 SQIVND come from the germline V gene (reference sequence). With V trimmed by 4 bases and J by 0 bases, 6 bases remained unmatched. CDR3 sequence reads: CASSSRQGEMNTEAFF. Here the CDR3 DNA reads TGTGCCAGTAGTAGCAGACAGGGGGAGATGAACACTGAAGCTTTCTTT. The full variable domain, rest sourced from reference TRBV19 and TRBJ1-1, is DGGITQSPKYLFRKEGQNVTLSCEQNLNHDAMYWYRQDPGQGLRLIYYSQIVNDFQKGDIAEGYSVSREKKESFPLTVTSAQKNPTAFYLCASSSRQGEMNTEAFFGQGTRLTVV.

The rearrangement uses TRBV12-3 or TRBV12-4 and TRBJ2-7; the D gene is possibly TRBD2 (6 bases). Trimming removed 1 base from V and 3 bases from J, with 16 bases in between. This CDR3 is 16 amino acids long. CDR3 in DNA: TGTGCCAGCAGTTTAGTGGGGGACTTGCAGTTCTACGAGCAGTACTTC. Its protein product is CASSLVGDLQFYEQYF.

The table lists this clonotype with a few counts. This chain joins TRBV9 and TRBJ2-1; 10 nucleotides match TRBD2. CDR1 is SGDLS, CDR2 YYNGEE, per germline. V trimming: 4 bases; J trimming: 0 bases; junction bases outside the gene matches: 10. The length of the CDR3 is 18 residues. The CDR3 DNA sequence: TGTGCCAGCAGCATCGGGACTAGCGCGACGAGCTCCTACAATGAGCAGTTCTTC. This codes for CASSIGTSATSSYNEQFF.

J is TRBJ2-2 and V is TRBV6-5; 8 bases line up with TRBD2. Losses at the gene ends were 2 bases for V and 6 bases for J; bases not matched to a gene: 8. CDR1 is MNHEY and CDR2 is SVGAGI in the germline V gene. The CDR3 covers 16 residues. CDR3 loop: CASSYLAGGGAGELFF. The CDR3 DNA is TGTGCCAGCAGTTACCTTGCGGGGGGCGGCGCCGGGGAGCTGTTTTTT.

This chain joins TRBV29-1 and TRBJ1-2, with no clear D. The CDR3 has 16 residues. The V end was cut by 3 bases, the J end by 4 bases, with 21 bases between. CDR1 is SQVTM and CDR2 is ANQGSEA in the germline V gene. CDR3 region: CSVEVYDTSSSYGYTF. CDR3 nucleotides: TGCAGCGTTGAGGTGTATGACACTTCTTCCTCCTATGGCTACACCTTC.

The CDR3 DNA is TGTGCCAGCAGTTTGGGTCTGCTATCCTACGAGCAGTACTTC. This codes for CASSLGLLSYEQYF. V gene TRBV27 combines with J gene TRBJ2-7; D call uncertain. V lost 3 bases to trimming and J lost 1 base, with 10 bases between them. The CDR3 length is 14 residues. Germline V gene data show CDR1 as MNHEY and CDR2 as SMNVEV (reference sequence).

There are a few counts of this clonotype. This chain connects TRBV28 to TRBJ2-1, with 8 nucleotides matching TRBD1. Germline trimming cut 4 bases from V and 3 bases from J; bases unmatched to any gene: 2. The CDR3 covers 14 residues. Germline CDR1 and CDR2: MDHEN and SYDVKM. CDR3 nucleotide sequence: TGTGCCAGCAGTTGGGACAGGTACTACAATGAGCAGTTCTTC. As protein: CASSWDRYYNEQFF. The full variable domain, in which reference TRBV28 and TRBJ2-1 provide the parts outside the CDR3, is DVKVTQSSRYLVKRTGEKVFLECVQDMDHENMFWYRQDPGLGLRLIYFSYDVKMKEKGDIPEGYSVSREKKERFSLILESASTNQTSMYLCASSWDRYYNEQFFGPGTRLTVL.

This clonotype has just a few counts. The CDR3 is CASRENVQETQYF. CDR3 in DNA: TGTGCCAGCAGAGAGAATGTCCAAGAGACCCAGTACTTC. The gene calls are TRBV6-1 and TRBJ2-5; D gene uncertain. Germline assignment: CDR1 MNHNS and CDR2 SASEGT. The CDR3 covers 13 residues. Trimming removed 6 bases from V and 1 base from J, with 9 bases in between.

This sequence joins TRBV4-1 and TRBJ2-7; 8 bases line up with TRBD2. Germline trimming cut 0 bases from V and 7 bases from J; bases unmatched to any gene: 11. CDR3 size: 16 residues. From germline, CDR1 is MGHRA and CDR2 YSYEKL. CDR3 region: CASSQESAGADREQYF. CDR3 DNA: TGCGCCAGCAGCCAAGAGTCAGCGGGGGCCGACCGGGAGCAGTACTTC.

The genes are TRBV7-6 and TRBJ2-7; D tentatively reads TRBD1 or TRBD2 (5 bases each). V lost 2 bases and J lost 2, with 10 bases in between. Per germline, CDR1 SGHVS and CDR2 FNYEAQ. There are 14 residues in the CDR3. CDR3 nucleotide sequence: TGTGCCAGCAGCTTACCCGGGGCTCCCTACGAGCAGTACTTC. As protein: CASSLPGAPYEQYF.

The rearrangement links TRBV11-2 to TRBJ2-3, with 7 nucleotides matching TRBD2. In germline, CDR1 is SGHAT, CDR2 FQNNGV. The CDR3 spans 15 residues. With V trimmed by 4 bases and J by 0 bases, 4 bases remained unmatched. The CDR3 is CASSSGLESTDTQYF. CDR3 sequence (DNA): TGTGCCAGCAGCTCCGGACTAGAAAGCACAGATACGCAGTATTTT.

The J gene is TRBJ2-1, the V gene TRBV6-6, with 8 nucleotides matching TRBD1. The CDR3 is 15 residues long. The germline V gene encodes CDR1 MNHNY and CDR2 SVGAGI (reference sequence). J lost 0 bases, V lost 2 bases, and 0 bases had no gene match. The CDR3 DNA is TGTGCCAGCAGTTACGGGACAGGCTCCTACAATGAGCAGTTCTTC. This sequence encodes CASSYGTGSYNEQFF.

In this sample, this clonotype turned up once. The chain uses TRBV5-4 and TRBJ2-1, with D tentatively TRBD2 (5 bases). The CDR3 covers 19 residues. Germline V gene lookup returns CDR1 SGHNT and CDR2 YYREEE (reference sequence). V was pared by 5 bases and J by 0 bases, with 24 bases between. The CDR3 region is CASSSTGPLSGPSYNEQFF. CDR3 nucleotides: TGTGCCAGCAGTTCTACCGGGCCCTTGAGCGGTCCCTCCTACAATGAGCAGTTCTTC.

V is TRBV27 and J is TRBJ2-2; 8 nucleotides match TRBD2. V trimming: 7 bases; J trimming: 7 bases; junction bases outside the gene matches: 8. CDR3 size: 14 residues. Germline V gives CDR1 MNHEY, CDR2 SMNVEV (reference sequence). DNA for the CDR3: TGTGCCAGCAAAAGCGGGAGTACTGGCGGGGAGCTGTTTTTT. Its protein is CASKSGSTGGELFF.

The rearrangement links TRBV4-2 to TRBJ1-1, with no clear D. The CDR3 extends over 15 amino acids. The ends were cut back, 7 bases at V and 1 base at J, with 16 bases in the middle. Germline V gene sequence: CDR1 LGHNA, CDR2 YNFKEQ. CDR3 loop: CASIKSRSANTEAFF. The CDR3 DNA sequence: TGTGCCAGCATTAAAAGCCGTTCGGCGAACACTGAAGCTTTCTTT.

There are a few counts of this clonotype. V is TRBV19 and J is TRBJ2-1; D might be TRBD1 (6 bases). Germline V CDR1 and CDR2: LNHDA, SQIVND (reference sequence). The CDR3 spans 16 residues. V was trimmed by 5 bases and J by 0 bases, leaving 14 bases between them. The CDR3 sequence: CASSLTGRVSYNEQFF. The CDR3 DNA follows: TGTGCCAGTAGTTTGACAGGCCGGGTCTCCTACAATGAGCAGTTCTTC.

This sequence joins TRBV4-1 and TRBJ2-3; D remains ambiguous. V shed 0 bases and J shed 4 bases, with 11 bases lying between them. The CDR3 sequence is 15 residues long. Germline CDR1 reads MGHRA; CDR2 reads YSYEKL. The CDR3 protein is CASSQEDGRPDTQYF. CDR3 bases: TGCGCCAGCAGCCAAGAGGACGGCAGGCCAGATACGCAGTATTTT.

This clonotype was recorded a few times. For the CDR3, the DNA is TGTGCCAGCAGCCAGGACACGGAGTTCCTCTCTGGAAACACCATATATTTT. This sequence encodes CASSQDTEFLSGNTIYF. The genes are TRBV4-2 and TRBJ1-3; possibly TRBD1 for D (5 bases). In germline, CDR1 is LGHNA, CDR2 YNFKEQ. This CDR3 has 17 residues. Trimming took off 3 bases at V and 0 bases at J, with 15 bases between the two ends.

This clonotype was seen ten or more times. The J gene is TRBJ2-7, the V gene TRBV6-6, with TRBD1 identical over 9 bases. CDR3 length equals 16 residues. V lost 2 bases to trimming and J lost 0 bases; unmatched junction nucleotides: 5. Looked up from germline, CDR1 is MNHNY and CDR2 is SVGAGI (reference sequence). The CDR3 spells CASSYGTGISSYEQYF. The CDR3 coding sequence is TGTGCCAGCAGTTACGGGACAGGGATAAGCTCCTACGAGCAGTACTTC.

This clonotype was found a few times. The gene calls are TRBV7-9 and TRBJ2-5; D is unclear. Per the germline V gene, CDR1 is SEHNR and CDR2 is FQNEAQ (reference sequence). Trimming shortened V by 5 bases and J by 3 bases, and 7 bases separated the two germline ends. The CDR3 consists of 12 residues. CDR3 in DNA: TGTGCCAGCAGCAGTGAAGAAGAGACCCAGTACTTC. It codes for CASSSEEETQYF.

This chain uses TRBV7-8 with TRBJ2-3; D not certain. The CDR3 sequence is 15 residues long. The V end lost 2 bases, the J end lost 1 base, and 10 bases lay between the germline ends. The germline gives CDR1 SGHVS, CDR2 FQNEAQ. In DNA form, the CDR3 reads TGTGCCAGCAGCTTATATAGGGCTGGCACAGATACGCAGTATTTT. This encodes CASSLYRAGTDTQYF. Based on the CDR3 plus reference TRBV7-8 and TRBJ2-3, the full variable domain is GAGVSQSPRYKVAKRGQDVALRCDPISGHVSLFWYQQALGQGPEFLTYFQNEAQLDKSGLPSDRFFAERPEGSVSTLKIQRTQQEDSAVYLCASSLYRAGTDTQYFGPGTRLTVL.

This clonotype was seen just once. The J gene is TRBJ2-3, the V gene TRBV20-1; no definite D call. This CDR3 region has 14 residues. Per the germline V gene, CDR1 is DFQATT and CDR2 is SNEGSKA (reference sequence). V dropped 0 bases and J dropped 0 bases, with 7 bases sitting between them. For the CDR3, the DNA is TGCAGTGCTAGAGATCTCATGAGCACAGATACGCAGTATTTT. It is translated as CSARDLMSTDTQYF.

V usage is TRBV6-1 and J usage is TRBJ1-5, with D unclear. The CDR3 has 15 amino acids. CDR1 and CDR2 (germline): MNHNS, SASEGT. The V end lost 4 bases, the J end lost 0 bases, and 10 bases lay between the germline ends. The DNA of the CDR3 is TGTGCCAGCAGTGCCCTGGATTATAGCAATCAGCCCCAGCATTTT. Encoded protein: CASSALDYSNQPQHF.